This T cell receptor (beta chain) was recovered during a study of STAT5B mutations in CD4+ large granular lymphocyte leukemia. This clone showed up just a few times. The germline CDR1 and CDR2 sequences are GTSNPN and SVGIG (reference sequence). The CDR3 is made up of 13 amino acids. Between the trimmed V and J ends, which lost 3 bases and 4 bases, there was a span of 10 bases. Libraries were prepared by immunoSEQ multiplex PCR; TCRdb keeps only in-frame clonotypes and omits some of them. The repertoire holds fewer than 30,000 clones, 65% to 80% seen once, with 1% to 1.4% in the top ten. The sequence was collected from a human donor in good health. Sample: CD4+ T cells from blood buffy coats. The J gene is TRBJ1-5, the V gene TRBV30; D gene ambiguous. The CDR3 reads CAWRGGVNQPQHF. In DNA, the CDR3 is TGTGCCTGGAGAGGTGGGGTGAATCAGCCCCAGCATTTT.